This T cell receptor (beta chain) was profiled in a study of control samples from healthy donors and cancer patients. With V trimmed by 6 bases and J by 2 bases, 3 bases remained unmatched. Germline assignment: CDR1 SEHNR and CDR2 FQNEAQ (reference sequence). This CDR3 has 13 amino acids. Sequenced by immunoSEQ multiplex PCR; TCRdb stores in-frame clones only, minus some. The sample lists over 150,000 clones; around 94% were seen once. The clonotype comes from a woman in her late teens or twenties in good health. The rearrangement joins TRBV7-9 to TRBJ1-2; TRBD1 matches 7 bases. Input material: blood. The DNA of the CDR3 is TGTGCCAGCAGTCCGACAGGGAACTATGGCTACACCTTC. Its translation: CASSPTGNYGYTF.